This T cell receptor beta chain derives from a study of OX40 agonist ivuxolimab in advanced cancers. Sequencing was performed with immunoSEQ multiplex PCR; in TCRdb, only in-frame clones are kept and a portion is missing. Found here are roughly 71,000 clones, 84% of them singletons; the top ten hold roughly 0.85%. This clone was recorded only once. The CDR3 loop spans 18 amino acids. V was trimmed by 3 bases and J by 0 bases, leaving 19 bases between them. CDR1 is SGDLS, CDR2 YYNGEE, per germline. The receptor was isolated from an adult with an advanced solid tumor such as melanoma, head and neck, liver or kidney cancer. This specimen consisted of CD4+ or CD8+ T cells sorted from blood, obtained in a trial of the OX40 agonist ivuxolimab. This chain uses TRBV9 with TRBJ2-1; D possibly uses TRBD1 or TRBD2 (7 bases each). CDR3 sequence (DNA): TGTGCCAGCAGCGCGAGACAGGGACTAAGGGGCTCCTACAATGAGCAGTTCTTC. Its translation: CASSARQGLRGSYNEQFF.